These 3 T cell receptor beta chains share one sample of origin, sequenced in a study of T cell changes during pregnancy in multiple sclerosis. Profiled with immunoSEQ multiplex PCR; TCRdb holds only in-frame clones, not every one. The profile shows approximately 44,000 clones, just under 95% of them singletons. Sequences were derived from CD4+ T cells from peripheral blood mononuclear cells, sampled in the third trimester of pregnancy. These TCRs come from a female donor with multiple sclerosis, enrolled in a pregnancy study.

V usage is TRBV5-1 and J usage is TRBJ2-7; 11 bases map to TRBD2. V shed 4 bases and J 3 bases; nucleotides not matched to a gene: 3. The CDR3 spans 14 residues. Germline V CDR1 and CDR2: SGHRS, YFSETQ. The CDR3, as DNA: TGCGCCAGCAGCCAAACTAGCGGGAGCTACGAGCAGTACTTC. Encoded protein: CASSQTSGSYEQYF.

This CDR3 reads CASSLASSGYEQYF. In DNA, the CDR3 is TGTGCCAGCAGCTTAGCGTCTAGCGGATACGAGCAGTACTTC. V and J are TRBV11-3 and TRBJ2-7; 7 bases line up with TRBD2. From germline, CDR1 is SGHNT and CDR2 YENEEA. The junction had 4 bases not matched to a gene; V was cut back by 1 base and J by 4 bases. The CDR3 length is 14 residues.

The CDR3 DNA sequence: TGTGCCAGCAGCCCTCGGGGGGCGGGCACCGGGGAGCTGTTTTTT. Protein product: CASSPRGAGTGELFF. V and J are TRBV5-5 and TRBJ2-2; D is possibly TRBD2 (7 bases). Germline V gene lookup returns CDR1 SGHKS and CDR2 YYEKEE (reference sequence). V was clipped by 4 bases and J by 4 bases, with 14 bases between them. The CDR3 has 15 amino acids.